This T cell receptor (beta chain) was obtained from a study of regulatory T cells in long-lasting Graves disease. General study points: Segments TRBV28, TRBJ1-2 and TRBJ2-5 showed preferential usage in persistent disease. Only peripheral blood was studied, not thyroid tissue. With approximately 2,500 shared public clonotypes, persistent patients exceeded new patients, who shared about 1,000.

Trimming stripped 8 bases from V and 3 bases from J, with 14 bases between. Germline CDR1 and CDR2: SGHDN and FVKESK. CDR3 length: 13 amino acids. This sample's time point: persistent/refractory GD, antithyroid drugs over 5 years with positive TRAb. PBMC-extracted RNA yielded the TCR library. It was American Thyroid Association guidelines that determined Graves' disease diagnosis. This clonotype was detected only a few times. What it binds is not known. The TCR beta library used iRepertoire HTBI primers with Arm-PCR amplification of CDR3. One entry per CDR3 protein, called by TCRdb with MiXCR from the multiplex PCR reads. This sample carries about 470,000 distinct CDR3 sequences, less than 25% of them seen once, and the ten largest clones take 6.5% to 8%.

This clonotype originated in a female donor with Graves disease. Source: peripheral blood mononuclear cells (PBMCs), taken when the disease was refractory, from a patient treated with antithyroid drugs. J is TRBJ2-7 and V is TRBV14; no clear D. CDR3 amino acids: CASGGSSVYEQYF. CDR3 nucleotide sequence: TGTGCCAGCGGTGGGTCTTCAGTCTACGAGCAGTACTTC.